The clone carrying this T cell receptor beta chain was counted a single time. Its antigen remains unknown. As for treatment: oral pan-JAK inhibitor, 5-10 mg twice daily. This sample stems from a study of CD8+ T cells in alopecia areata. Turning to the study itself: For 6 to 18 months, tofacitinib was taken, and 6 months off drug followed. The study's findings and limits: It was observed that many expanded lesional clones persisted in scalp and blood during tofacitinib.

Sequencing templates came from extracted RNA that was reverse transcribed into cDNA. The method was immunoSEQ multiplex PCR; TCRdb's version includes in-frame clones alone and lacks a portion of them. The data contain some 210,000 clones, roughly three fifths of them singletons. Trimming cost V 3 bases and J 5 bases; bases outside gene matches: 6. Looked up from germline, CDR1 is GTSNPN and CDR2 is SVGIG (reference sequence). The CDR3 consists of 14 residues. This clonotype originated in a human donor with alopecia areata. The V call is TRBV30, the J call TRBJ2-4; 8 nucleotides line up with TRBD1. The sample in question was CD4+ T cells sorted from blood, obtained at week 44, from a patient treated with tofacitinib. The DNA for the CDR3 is TGTGCCTGGAGACCGGGACAGGCTCAAAACATTCAGTACTTC. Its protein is CAWRPGQAQNIQYF.